These 9 T cell receptor beta chains originate from one sample sequenced in a study of blood T cell repertoires in COVID-19. Profiling relied on immunoSEQ multiplex PCR, and the TCRdb table lists in-frame clones only, not all of them. Of 130,000 to 150,000 clones in the sample, roughly 80% were seen once. Sequenced sample: peripheral blood. These receptors originate from a human donor with acute or convalescent COVID-19. The donor label of this sample is uncertain.

This chain links TRBV2 with TRBJ1-4; possible D gene TRBD1, 6 bases. The CDR3 runs to 14 residues. The germline V and J ends were trimmed by 7 bases and 5 bases, with 14 bases remaining between them. Germline V lookup: CDR1 SNHLY, CDR2 FYNNEI. The CDR3 here is CASKRGQLNEKLFF. CDR3 bases: TGTGCCAGCAAGCGCGGACAGTTAAATGAAAAACTGTTTTTT.

The chain carries TRBV11-2 and TRBJ2-7; TRBD1 aligns across 10 bases. This CDR3 contains 15 residues. V shed 4 bases and J 3 bases; nucleotides not matched to a gene: 6. The V gene's germline CDR1 is SGHAT and CDR2 FQNNGV. In nucleotides, the CDR3 is TGTGCCAGCAGCTCGACAGGGGGCCGTAGCTACGAGCAGTACTTC. Protein: CASSSTGGRSYEQYF. Full variable domain (missing parts from reference TRBV11-2 and TRBJ2-7): EAGVAQSPRYKIIEKRQSVAFWCNPISGHATLYWYQQILGQGPKLLIQFQNNGVVDDSQLPKDRFSAERLKGVDSTLKIQPAKLEDSAVYLCASSSTGGRSYEQYFGPGTRLTVT.

The chain recombines TRBV3-1 (or the pseudogene TRBV3-2) with TRBJ2-1; TRBD1 is a possible D gene (5 bases). Germline CDR1 LGHDT, CDR2 YNNKEL (reference sequence). The length of the CDR3 is 15 residues. Deletions cut 4 bases from V and 6 bases from J, with 16 bases between. The CDR3 here is CASSPNRQSRNEQFF. The CDR3 DNA reads as TGTGCCAGCAGCCCCAATCGACAGTCCCGCAATGAGCAGTTCTTC.

The CDR3: CASSYSGTGRGNTQYF. The CDR3 coding sequence is TGTGCCAGCAGTTACTCGGGGACAGGGAGAGGGAATACGCAGTATTTT. The gene calls are TRBV6-5 and TRBJ2-3; 9 bases agree with TRBD1. V shed 0 bases and J 7 bases; nucleotides not matched to a gene: 8. The CDR3 consists of 16 residues. Germline V gives CDR1 MNHEY, CDR2 SVGAGI.

A few counts support this clone. The chain couples TRBV6-5 to TRBJ1-1, with D hard to call. There are 13 residues in the CDR3. In germline, CDR1 is MNHEY, CDR2 SVGAGI. V gave up 3 bases and J gave up 0 bases, with 5 bases separating them. CDR3 in DNA: TGTGCCAGCAGTTATCAGATGAACACTGAAGCTTTCTTT. Its protein product is CASSYQMNTEAFF.

J is TRBJ1-2 and V is TRBV6-1, with TRBD1 as a possible D gene (6 bases). CDR3 length equals 20 residues. Trimming removed 3 bases from V and 1 base from J, with 27 bases in between. CDR1 and CDR2 (germline): MNHNS, SASEGT. CDR3 in amino acids: CASSEPPRGGHQRYNYGYTF. The CDR3 DNA reads as TGTGCCAGCAGTGAGCCACCCCGCGGGGGACATCAACGTTATAACTATGGCTACACCTTC.

V is TRBV13 and J is TRBJ1-2, with D maybe TRBD1 (6 bases). The germline V gene encodes CDR1 PRHDT and CDR2 FYEKMQ (reference sequence). The V gene lost 4 bases and the J gene lost 4 bases, with 13 bases spanning the gap. The CDR3 consists of 14 residues. The CDR3 sequence is CASSSRGGVYGYTF. In nucleotides, the CDR3 is TGTGCCAGCAGCTCCCGAGGGGGGGTCTATGGCTACACCTTC.

The chain uses TRBV30 and TRBJ1-1; D may be TRBD1 (6 bases). Trimming took 2 bases from V and 5 from J, leaving 9 bases between them. Looked up from germline, CDR1 is GTSNPN and CDR2 is SVGIG (reference sequence). The CDR3 loop spans 12 amino acids. The CDR3 nucleotides are TGTGCCTGGAGTAGGGACAAAACTGAAGCTTTCTTT. Its translation is CAWSRDKTEAFF. Full variable domain (outside the CDR3, taken from reference TRBV30 and TRBJ1-1): SQTIHQWPATLVQPVGSPLSLECTVEGTSNPNLYWYRQAAGRGLQLLFYSVGIGQISSEVPQNLSASRPQDRQFILSSKKLLLSDSGFYLCAWSRDKTEAFFGQGTRLTVV.

The count of this clone is one. The rearrangement uses TRBV7-9 and TRBJ1-4, with a possible D match to TRBD1 (5 bases). The ends were cut back, 1 base at V and 7 bases at J, with 10 bases in the middle. The length of the CDR3 is 14 residues. Germline V lookup: CDR1 SEHNR, CDR2 FQNEAQ (reference sequence). The CDR3 region has the DNA TGTGCCAGCAGCTTAGAGGGGTCCCGTGAAAAACTGTTTTTT. Amino acid sequence: CASSLEGSREKLFF.